This T cell receptor beta chain was recovered during a study of T-cell reconstitution after alpha-beta-depleted transplantation in children. The sample holds many counts of this clonotype. Antigen: not known. CDR1 SEHNR and CDR2 FQNEAQ come from the germline V gene (reference sequence). CDR3 length: 19 amino acids. Trimming removed 4 bases from V and 0 bases from J; junction bases left unmatched: 17. Using unique molecular identifiers, the investigators prepared the TCRbeta library. MiXCR, applied by TCRdb to the PCR reads, yields one record per CDR3 protein. The sample records around 210,000 distinct CDR3 sequences, approximately 7% being singletons. Findings and limits, study-wide: Roughly two months post-transplant, alpha-beta T cells reportedly originated from several hundred graft clones that had expanded. Newly produced T cells mostly provided counts and TCRbeta diversity after one year, as hyperexpanded clones declined.

The TCR originated in a boy younger than 10 with acute lymphoblastic leukemia, due to receive a stem cell transplant. This specimen was PBMCs, taken before TCRalphabeta/CD19-depleted stem cell transplant. The chain couples TRBV7-9 to TRBJ2-7, with 8 bases fitting TRBD2. The CDR3 nucleotides are TGTGCCAGCAGCTCCGGGGGGGTGGAGCGGGAGAGTCTCTCCTACGAGCAGTACTTC. Protein product: CASSSGGVERESLSYEQYF.